Sequencing of this T cell receptor beta chain was carried out in a study of T cells in Graves' hyperthyroidism and ophthalmopathy. This clonotype was observed a handful of times. What was amplified from RNA transcripts were TCR beta CDR3 regions. First-round RT-PCR targeting the TCR CDR3 was performed with the HTBI primer set. Via MiXCR, TCRdb re-called the multiplex PCR reads, giving one row per CDR3 protein. The sample has 250,000 to 300,000 distinct CDR3 sequences, approximately 18% seen once. The sample taken for sequencing was blood. This clonotype originated in a man aged 45 to 65 with Graves' ophthalmopathy.

Here the CDR3 reads CASSPWGFNQPQHF. DNA for the CDR3: TGTGCCAGCAGCCCCTGGGGTTTTAACCAGCCCCAGCATTTT. J is TRBJ1-5 and V is TRBV9; no reliable D call. Per the germline V gene, CDR1 is SGDLS and CDR2 is YYNGEE. V gave up 4 bases and J gave up 7 bases, with 15 bases separating them. The CDR3 has 14 amino acids.